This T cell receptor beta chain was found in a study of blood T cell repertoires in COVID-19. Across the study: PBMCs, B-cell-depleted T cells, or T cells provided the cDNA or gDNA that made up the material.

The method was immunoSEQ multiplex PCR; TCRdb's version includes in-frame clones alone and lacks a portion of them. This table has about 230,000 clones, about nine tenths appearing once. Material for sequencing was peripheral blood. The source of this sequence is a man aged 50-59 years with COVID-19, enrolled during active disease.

For the CDR3, the DNA is TGTGCCAGTAGTATTACATCCGGGACAGGGTTTTTCTCCGAGCAGTACTTC. Amino acid sequence: CASSITSGTGFFSEQYF. The chain joins TRBV19 to TRBJ2-7; 9 nucleotides match TRBD1. V gave up 3 bases and J gave up 6 bases; unmatched junction bases: 15. The CDR3 loop spans 17 amino acids. In germline, CDR1 is LNHDA, CDR2 SQIVND (reference sequence).